One sample yielded the 24 T cell receptor beta chains listed below, sequenced in a study of shared clonotypes between healthy human individuals. Produced via immunoSEQ multiplex PCR; TCRdb's table is partial and in-frame only. This table has approximately 2.5 million clones, 93% appearing once. Sequences were obtained from naive CD4+ T cells from PBMCs. Sample subset: CD45RA+ positively selected. These receptors came from a man between 18 and 35 years old in good health. Some clones in this sample may be carry-over from other donors' samples.

V usage is TRBV6-1 and J usage is TRBJ1-1; D uncertain. The CDR3 loop spans 13 amino acids. CDR1 and CDR2 (germline): MNHNS, SASEGT. Trimming cost V 5 bases and J 6 bases, with 13 bases left between them. CDR3 protein: CASSSYSVSEAFF. As DNA, the CDR3 is TGTGCCAGCAGTTCCTACTCCGTATCTGAAGCTTTCTTT.

The rearrangement links TRBV4-2 to TRBJ2-1; TRBD2 matches at 7 bases. V was pared by 3 bases and J by 6 bases, with 14 bases of the junction left unmatched. The V gene's germline CDR1 is LGHNA and CDR2 YNFKEQ. The CDR3 consists of 17 residues. The CDR3 loop reads CASSHPRVGRGGNEQFF. The CDR3 nucleotides are TGTGCCAGCAGCCATCCAAGAGTTGGGAGGGGTGGCAATGAGCAGTTCTTC.

The gene calls are TRBV13 and TRBJ2-7; 13 bases line up with TRBD2. Germline loops: CDR1 PRHDT, CDR2 FYEKMQ (reference sequence). The trim removed 5 bases at V and 3 bases at J, leaving 7 bases unmatched. The CDR3 spans 16 residues. DNA for the CDR3: TGTGCCAGCAGCCCGAGATGGACTAGCGGGAGCTACGAGCAGTACTTC. Translating it yields CASSPRWTSGSYEQYF.

This rearrangement joins TRBV5-5 to TRBJ2-5, with 14 positions matching TRBD2. Germline V gene data show CDR1 as SGHKS and CDR2 as YYEKEE (reference sequence). J gave up 5 bases and V 3 bases, and 9 bases lay outside the gene matches. This CDR3 spans 17 amino acids. In DNA, the CDR3 is TGTGCCAGCAGCTCGGGACTAGCGGGAGTGAGGGGTGAGACCCAGTACTTC. It yields the protein CASSSGLAGVRGETQYF. Variable domain in full (rest from reference TRBV5-5 and TRBJ2-5): DAGVTQSPTHLIKTRGQQVTLRCSPISGHKSVSWYQQVLGQGPQFIFQYYEKEERGRGNFPDRFSARQFPNYSSELNVNALLLGDSALYLCASSSGLAGVRGETQYFGPGTRLLVL.

This clone was seen more than once but under ten times. The chain uses TRBV7-3 and TRBJ2-2; D call uncertain. Germline V gene lookup returns CDR1 SGHTA and CDR2 FQGTGA. CDR3 length: 15 residues. V was cut by 7 bases and J by 8 bases, with 20 bases left in between. CDR3 DNA: TGTGCCAGCAAACCTTCGGGTGCACCCAGTGGGGAGCTGTTTTTT. It translates to CASKPSGAPSGELFF.

The V gene is TRBV28, the J gene TRBJ2-2, with 9 nucleotides matching TRBD1. The CDR3 has 16 residues. Germline lookup yields CDR1 MDHEN and CDR2 SYDVKM. The V segment lost 5 bases and the J segment 3 bases; nucleotides outside the gene matches: 7. The CDR3 sequence is CASSLRQGGYTGELFF. CDR3 coding DNA: TGTGCCAGCAGTCTCAGACAGGGGGGGTACACCGGGGAGCTGTTTTTT.

This chain connects TRBV5-1 to TRBJ2-7; a possible D gene is TRBD1 (6 bases). The V gene lost 5 bases and the J gene lost 1 base, with 16 bases spanning the gap. Germline V gene sequence: CDR1 SGHRS, CDR2 YFSETQ. This CDR3 comprises 15 residues. The CDR3 nucleotides read TGCGCCAGCAGTCCGTTAACAGGGTCTTCCTACGAGCAGTACTTC. Translating it yields CASSPLTGSSYEQYF.

The chain is built from TRBV5-6 and TRBJ1-2; no firm D call. Deletions cut 4 bases from V and 6 bases from J, with 13 bases between. The CDR3 consists of 13 residues. Germline CDR1 is SGHDT and CDR2 is YYEEEE. The CDR3 sequence is CASSATWTDGYTF. The CDR3 DNA is TGTGCCAGCAGCGCGACCTGGACGGATGGCTACACCTTC.

The V call is TRBV5-6, the J call TRBJ1-5, with unresolved D. CDR1 is SGHDT, CDR2 YYEEEE, per germline. The V end lost 1 base, the J end lost 2 bases, and 10 bases lay between the germline ends. The CDR3 length is 15 residues. This CDR3 reads CASSLLEGGNQPQHF. CDR3 coding DNA: TGTGCCAGCAGCTTGTTAGAGGGAGGCAATCAGCCCCAGCATTTT.

CDR3 nucleotide sequence: TGTGCCAGCAGCTCTCGGACAGGCTACTATGGCTACACCTTC. This gives the protein CASSSRTGYYGYTF. The chain links TRBV11-1 to TRBJ1-2; 7 bases align to TRBD1. V shed 4 bases and J 3 bases; nucleotides not matched to a gene: 5. The CDR3 spans 14 residues. Germline-derived CDR1 and CDR2 are SGHAT and FQDESV (reference sequence).

V usage is TRBV7-2 and J usage is TRBJ1-1; a weak D match, TRBD1 (5 bases). The germline V gene has CDR1 SGHTA and CDR2 FQGNSA. Trimming cost V 1 base and J 0 bases, with 9 bases left between them. The CDR3 consists of 15 residues. CDR3 sequence: CASSLVKGMNTEAFF. For the CDR3, the DNA is TGTGCCAGCAGCTTAGTAAAGGGGATGAACACTGAAGCTTTCTTT.

This sequence joins TRBV29-1 and TRBJ2-7; D unresolved. This CDR3 is 12 amino acids long. Germline assignment: CDR1 SQVTM and CDR2 ANQGSEA. The ends were cut back, 4 bases at V and 6 bases at J, with 13 bases in the middle. The CDR3 reads CSVAGMVGEQYF. The CDR3 DNA follows: TGCAGCGTTGCCGGAATGGTGGGCGAGCAGTACTTC.

This clone was counted between two and nine times. The chain is built from TRBV9 and TRBJ1-5; no reliable D call. The CDR3 consists of 14 residues. CDR1 is SGDLS and CDR2 is YYNGEE in the germline V gene. Trimming cost V 0 bases and J 3 bases, with 7 bases left between them. CDR3 sequence (DNA): TGTGCCAGCAGCGTAGGGGTGGACAATCAGCCCCAGCATTTT. Its translation is CASSVGVDNQPQHF.

The rearrangement joins TRBV7-2 to TRBJ2-7; TRBD1 matches at 10 bases. The J segment lost 5 bases and the V segment lost 5 bases, leaving 6 bases of the junction unmatched. Germline V CDR1 and CDR2: SGHTA, FQGNSA. This CDR3 has 14 residues. CDR3 bases: TGTGCCAGCAGCAGACAGGGGGCGTTAGACGAGCAGTACTTC. Translation: CASSRQGALDEQYF.

The chain links TRBV5-1 to TRBJ2-7; 7 nucleotides match TRBD2. Germline CDR1 reads SGHRS; CDR2 reads YFSETQ. With V trimmed by 0 bases and J by 4 bases, 10 bases remained unmatched. This CDR3 comprises 16 residues. The chain's CDR3 is CASSLAGGTQGYEQYF. The CDR3 region has the DNA TGCGCCAGCAGCTTGGCCGGGGGGACGCAAGGGTACGAGCAGTACTTC.

The chain links TRBV27 to TRBJ1-5; D perhaps matches TRBD1 (6 bases). Germline lookup yields CDR1 MNHEY and CDR2 SMNVEV (reference sequence). The CDR3 runs to 15 residues. Trimming cost V 5 bases and J 7 bases, with 18 bases left between them. In DNA form, the CDR3 reads TGTGCCAGCAGTCCGGCGTGGGGGGCTCAACAGCCCCAGCATTTT. It yields the protein CASSPAWGAQQPQHF.

This clone has a single count. The chain uses TRBV5-1 and TRBJ2-5; D is perhaps TRBD1 (6 bases). The V and J ends lost 4 bases and 6 bases respectively, with 16 bases between them. The germline V gene encodes CDR1 SGHRS and CDR2 YFSETQ. The CDR3 has 14 amino acids. CDR3 sequence: CASSDIQGPKTQYF. CDR3 bases: TGCGCCAGCAGCGACATACAGGGTCCCAAGACCCAGTACTTC. The entire variable domain, with the rest obtained from reference TRBV5-1 and TRBJ2-5, is as follows: KAGVTQTPRYLIKTRGQQVTLSCSPISGHRSVSWYQQTPGQGLQFLFEYFSETQRNKGNFPGRFSGRQFSNSRSEMNVSTLELGDSALYLCASSDIQGPKTQYFGPGTRLLVL.

This chain joins TRBV28 and TRBJ1-5; D perhaps matches TRBD1 (6 bases). Germline V gene lookup returns CDR1 MDHEN and CDR2 SYDVKM. V was shortened by 8 bases and J by 5 bases, with 22 bases between the two germline ends. The CDR3 loop spans 16 amino acids. CDR3 amino acids: CASEGFLRGAYQPQHF. The DNA for the CDR3 is TGTGCCAGCGAGGGGTTTCTCAGGGGCGCATATCAGCCCCAGCATTTT. The whole variable domain, remainder taken from reference TRBV28 and TRBJ1-5, is DVKVTQSSRYLVKRTGEKVFLECVQDMDHENMFWYRQDPGLGLRLIYFSYDVKMKEKGDIPEGYSVSREKKERFSLILESASTNQTSMYLCASEGFLRGAYQPQHFGDGTRLSIL.

This CDR3 reads CASSPARRTEAFF. The CDR3 nucleotides read TGTGCCAGCAGCCCCGCCAGGAGGACTGAAGCTTTCTTT. This chain joins TRBV11-2 and TRBJ1-1; no clear D. The CDR3 runs to 13 residues. Germline-derived CDR1 and CDR2 are SGHAT and FQNNGV. The ends were cut back, 5 bases at V and 5 bases at J, with 12 bases in the middle.

The chain is built from TRBV19 and TRBJ2-5; D not certain. CDR1 is LNHDA, CDR2 SQIVND, per germline (reference sequence). Trimming stripped 4 bases from V and 4 bases from J, with 10 bases between. There are 13 residues in the CDR3. Written as DNA, the CDR3 is TGTGCCAGTAGTACAAAGGGCCCAGAGACCCAGTACTTC. Its protein is CASSTKGPETQYF.

Here the CDR3 DNA reads TGTGCCAGCAGCCGCTCAGTGGGTAGCGGGAGGACAGATACGCAGTATTTT. The encoded protein is CASSRSVGSGRTDTQYF. The chain couples TRBV7-8 to TRBJ2-3; 10 bases are shared with TRBD2. The CDR3 has 17 residues. Losses at the gene ends were 5 bases for V and 3 bases for J; bases not matched to a gene: 11. Germline assignment: CDR1 SGHVS and CDR2 FQNEAQ.

The V call is TRBV7-9, the J call TRBJ2-3, with D perhaps matching TRBD1 (6 bases). CDR3 length: 15 residues. CDR1 is SEHNR, CDR2 FQNEAQ, per germline (reference sequence). V was clipped by 6 bases and J by 0 bases, with 13 bases between them. In DNA, the CDR3 is TGTGCCAGCAGTCCCAGGGGTTCTAGCACAGATACGCAGTATTTT. It specifies CASSPRGSSTDTQYF. The entire variable domain, with the rest obtained from reference TRBV7-9 and TRBJ2-3, is as follows: DTGVSQNPRHKITKRGQNVTFRCDPISEHNRLYWYRQTLGQGPEFLTYFQNEAQLEKSRLLSDRFSAERPKGSFSTLEIQRTEQGDSAMYLCASSPRGSSTDTQYFGPGTRLTVL.

Turning to this clone: Distinct nucleotide sequences in the sample also encode this CDR3. J is TRBJ2-2 and V is TRBV2, with D perhaps TRBD2 (5 bases). From germline, CDR1 is SNHLY and CDR2 FYNNEI. Trimming removed 9 bases from V and 1 base from J, with 9 bases in between. This CDR3 has 13 residues. In DNA form, the CDR3 reads TGTGCCAGTAAGAGGGAGAACACCGGGGAGCTGTTTTTT. Translating it yields CASKRENTGELFF.

With respect to this clone: At the DNA level, this CDR3 is encoded by other sequences in the same sample as well. The chain combines TRBV9 with TRBJ2-3; D not certain. CDR1 and CDR2 from the germline V gene are SGDLS and YYNGEE. The CDR3 spans 13 residues. The V and J ends lost 0 bases and 2 bases respectively, with 4 bases between them. The DNA of the CDR3 is TGTGCCAGCAGCGTAGCCAACACAGATACGCAGTATTTT. It yields the protein CASSVANTDTQYF.